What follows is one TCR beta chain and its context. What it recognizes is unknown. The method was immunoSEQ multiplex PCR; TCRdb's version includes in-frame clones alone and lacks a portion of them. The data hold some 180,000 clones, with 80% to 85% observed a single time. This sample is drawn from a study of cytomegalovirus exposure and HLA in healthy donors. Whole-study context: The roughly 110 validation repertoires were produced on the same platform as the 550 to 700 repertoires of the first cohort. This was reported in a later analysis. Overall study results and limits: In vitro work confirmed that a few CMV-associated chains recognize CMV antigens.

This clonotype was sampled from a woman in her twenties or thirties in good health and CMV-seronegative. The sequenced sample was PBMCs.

The CDR3 DNA is TGTGCCTGGAGTCCGACTAGCGGGGGGTCCTATGAGCAGTTCTTC. Its translation: CAWSPTSGGSYEQFF. This sequence joins TRBV30 and TRBJ2-1; 13 nucleotides line up with TRBD2. The CDR3 sequence is 15 residues long. Germline CDR1 reads GTSNPN; CDR2 reads SVGIG (reference sequence). The V and J ends lost 2 bases and 8 bases, in that order; junction bases with no gene match: 6.